This note documents a single TCR beta chain sequence. What it recognizes is unknown. Treatment meaning: oral pan-JAK inhibitor, 5-10 mg twice daily. This sample stems from a study of CD8+ T cells in alopecia areata. Germline CDR1 is SQVTM and CDR2 is ANQGSEA. This CDR3 has 13 residues. Trimming cost V 4 bases and J 3 bases, with 12 bases left between them. After isolation, RNA underwent reverse transcription to generate cDNA as the sequencing template. TCRdb's copy holds only in-frame clones and misses some; the assay was immunoSEQ multiplex PCR. The table lists about 160,000 clones, less than 70% of them singletons. Findings and limits, study-wide: Any link of baseline CD8+ expansion to response, resting on one nonresponder, remains uncertain. Scalp sequencing also captures normal skin's resident alphabeta T cells.

V usage is TRBV29-1 and J usage is TRBJ1-1, with D possibly being TRBD1 (6 bases). This clonotype originated in a human donor with alopecia areata. Sequences were derived from CD4+ T cells sorted from blood, sampled at week 24, from a patient treated with tofacitinib. The CDR3 region is CSVGRGSDTEAFF. The CDR3 coding sequence is TGCAGCGTTGGCAGGGGTTCGGACACTGAAGCTTTCTTT.